The entry below gives a single TCR beta chain sequence along with its context. Its antigen is unidentified. The investigators sampled blood at baseline, at cycle 4 day 1, and at cycle 7 day 1. The data belong to a study of OX40 agonist ivuxolimab in advanced cancers. In the study overall: Roughly two fifths of patients had received prior checkpoint inhibitor therapy.

Study-wide points: Dose levels from 0.1 to 3.0 mg/kg saw CD4+ and CD8+ blood T cells expand clonally by week 6.

Between the trimmed V and J ends, which lost 1 base and 5 bases, there was a span of 13 bases. Looked up from germline, CDR1 is SGHRS and CDR2 is YFSETQ. This CDR3 region has 15 residues. Only in-frame clones appear in the TCRdb table, and some are missing; sequencing was by immunoSEQ multiplex PCR. The top ten hold over 3.5% of the sample, which has more than 50,000 clones, 85% seen once. The chain carries TRBV5-1 and TRBJ1-5; D not certain. This TCR derives from an adult with an advanced solid tumor such as melanoma, head and neck, liver or kidney cancer. The source material was CD4+ or CD8+ T cells sorted from blood, sampled in a trial of the OX40 agonist ivuxolimab. The CDR3 nucleotides are TGCGCCAGCAGCTTGTATGGGGAAGGTTATCAGCCCCAGCATTTT. This gives the protein CASSLYGEGYQPQHF.